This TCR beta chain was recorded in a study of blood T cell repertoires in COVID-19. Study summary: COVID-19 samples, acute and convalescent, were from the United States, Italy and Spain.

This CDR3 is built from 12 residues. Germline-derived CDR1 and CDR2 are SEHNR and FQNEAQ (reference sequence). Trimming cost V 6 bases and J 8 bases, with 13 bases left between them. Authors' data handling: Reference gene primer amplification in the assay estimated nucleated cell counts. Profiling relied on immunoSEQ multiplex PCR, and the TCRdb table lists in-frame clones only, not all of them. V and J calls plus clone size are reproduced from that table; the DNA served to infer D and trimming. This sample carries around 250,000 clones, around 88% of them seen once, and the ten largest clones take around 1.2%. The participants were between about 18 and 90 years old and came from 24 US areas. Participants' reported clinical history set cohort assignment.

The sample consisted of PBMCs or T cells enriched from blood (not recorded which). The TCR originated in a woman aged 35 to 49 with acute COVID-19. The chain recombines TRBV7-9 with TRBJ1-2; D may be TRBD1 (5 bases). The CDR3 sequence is CASSTPGPGYTF. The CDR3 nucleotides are TGTGCCAGCAGTACCCCAGGGCCCGGCTACACCTTC.